These 21 T cell receptor beta chains share one sample of origin, sequenced in a study of T cell repertoires in cytomegalovirus infection (dated by TCRdb to about 2019). TCRdb records Illumina HiSeq 1500 as the sequencer. Starting from the raw public reads, TCRdb applied fastp trimming at Q25, assembled clones with MiXCR and retained in-frame beta chains. Rows are unified per CDR3 protein, each entry keeping the most common DNA and genes. The sample table contains 300,000 to 450,000 distinct CDR3 sequences; only one count was recorded for 15% to 20% of them. Of the sample, roughly 9% falls within the top ten clones. Material: PBMCs. These receptors came from a human donor in good health (CMV status not recorded). Some clones in this sample may be carry-over from other donors' samples.

Many counts were recorded for this clonotype. V is TRBV11-2 and J is TRBJ2-1; no clear D. The CDR3 consists of 15 residues. Trimming left V 3 bases short and J 9 bases short, with 18 bases between. The germline CDR1 and CDR2 sequences are SGHAT and FQNNGV. The CDR3 DNA reads as TGTGCCAGCAGCTTTACGGCAAGCTCCTTACTTGAGCAGTTCTTC. Protein: CASSFTASSLLEQFF.

The chain employs TRBV2 and TRBJ1-5; TRBD1 agrees at 7 bases. The CDR3 sequence is 14 residues long. CDR1 and CDR2 from the germline V gene are SNHLY and FYNNEI. The V gene end was trimmed by 7 bases and the J gene end by 8 bases; junction bases not matched to a gene: 11. The CDR3 coding sequence is TGTGCCAGCAAGGACAGGCCCCGGCTGGAGCCCCAGCATTTT. It codes for CASKDRPRLEPQHF.

This clonotype was detected many times. This rearrangement joins TRBV7-2 to TRBJ2-7; possible D gene TRBD2, 5 bases. The CDR3 consists of 13 residues. Germline V gives CDR1 SGHTA, CDR2 FQGNSA. The germline V and J ends were trimmed by 5 bases and 3 bases, with 11 bases remaining between them. The CDR3 protein is CASSRTDFYEQYF. CDR3 sequence (DNA): TGTGCCAGCAGCCGGACTGACTTCTACGAGCAGTACTTC.

This clonotype was seen many times. The rearrangement uses TRBV7-6 and TRBJ2-5; D call uncertain. Trimming pared 5 bases from V and 10 bases from J, leaving 11 bases between. The CDR3 is 11 residues long. The germline CDR1 and CDR2 sequences are SGHVS and FNYEAQ. The DNA for the CDR3 is TGTGCCAGCAGCCTGTTGGGGAACCAGTACTTC. Its protein is CASSLLGNQYF.

J is TRBJ1-4 and V is TRBV10-3, with D perhaps matching TRBD1 (5 bases). The CDR3 has 14 residues. Germline-derived CDR1 and CDR2 are ENHRY and SYGVKD. With 7 bases removed from V and 10 bases from J, the gap between germline ends came to 19 bases. This CDR3 is CAITPGPREGKLFF. CDR3 coding DNA: TGTGCCATCACTCCGGGACCCCGAGAGGGAAAACTGTTTTTT.

This chain joins TRBV7-9 and TRBJ1-4, with a weak D call TRBD1 (5 bases). Germline values: CDR1 SEHNR, CDR2 FQNEAQ (reference sequence). The V end lost 1 base, the J end lost 6 bases, and 15 bases lay between the germline ends. The CDR3 runs to 16 residues. The CDR3 region is CASSLETAGFHEKLFF. CDR3 DNA: TGTGCCAGCAGCTTAGAAACGGCAGGGTTCCATGAAAAACTGTTTTTT. The full variable domain, in which reference TRBV7-9 and TRBJ1-4 provide the parts outside the CDR3, is DTGVSQNPRHKITKRGQNVTFRCDPISEHNRLYWYRQTLGQGPEFLTYFQNEAQLEKSRLLSDRFSAERPKGSFSTLEIQRTEQGDSAMYLCASSLETAGFHEKLFFGSGTQLSVL.

A remark on this clonotype: This clone may be a read error of a much larger clone one base away. The rearrangement uses TRBV7-2 and TRBJ2-1, with TRBD2 identical over 10 bases. The CDR3 has 14 residues. Per germline, CDR1 SGHTA and CDR2 FQGNSA. CDR3 DNA: TGTGCCAGCAGCTTAAGCGGGGGGGCACGGGAGCAGCTCTTC. It encodes CASSLSGGAREQLF.

This clonotype was seen repeatedly, ten times or more. The rearrangement uses TRBV25-1 and TRBJ1-4, with 7 bases fitting TRBD1. This CDR3 contains 13 residues. V gave up 6 bases and J gave up 3 bases; unmatched junction bases: 1. Per germline, CDR1 MGHDK and CDR2 SYGVNS. CDR3 protein: CASSGQANEKLFF. CDR3 nucleotide sequence: TGTGCCAGCAGCGGACAGGCTAATGAAAAACTGTTTTTT.

The chain joins TRBV19 to TRBJ2-7; 10 bases are shared with TRBD2. Germline CDR1 reads LNHDA; CDR2 reads SQIVND (reference sequence). V was clipped by 1 base and J by 1 base; unmatched bases: 1. The CDR3 has 15 amino acids. CDR3 sequence reads: CASSIGGLASYEQYF. Here the CDR3 DNA reads TGTGCCAGTAGTATAGGGGGACTAGCGTCCTACGAGCAGTACTTC.

The chain links TRBV12-3 or TRBV12-4 to TRBJ2-1, with 10 bases lining up with TRBD1. This CDR3 is 15 amino acids long. V trimming: 3 bases; J trimming: 10 bases; junction bases outside the gene matches: 9. CDR3 nucleotides: TGTGCCAGCAGTTTCGGGACAGGGGTGAGATGGGAGCAGTTCTTC. Translation gives CASSFGTGVRWEQFF.

This clonotype was counted only a few times. The gene calls are TRBV2 and TRBJ1-1, with D maybe TRBD1 (5 bases). Trimming shortened V by 5 bases and J by 3 bases, and 16 bases separated the two germline ends. Germline V gene lookup returns CDR1 SNHLY and CDR2 FYNNEI. The CDR3 extends over 15 amino acids. CDR3 sequence (DNA): TGTGCCAGCAGTAGATTCAGGGAGGTTGACACTGAAGCTTTCTTT. Protein sequence: CASSRFREVDTEAFF.

This clonotype was picked up many times. The CDR3 here is CAGTPGGFAEQFF. CDR3 coding DNA: TGTGCCGGGACCCCTGGGGGATTTGCTGAGCAGTTCTTC. V gene TRBV7-9 combines with J gene TRBJ2-1; D may correspond to TRBD1 or TRBD2 (5 bases each). The CDR3 loop spans 13 amino acids. V was shortened by 11 bases and J by 9 bases, with 20 bases between the two germline ends. CDR1 is SEHNR, CDR2 FQNEAQ, per germline (reference sequence).

Only a few counts were recorded for this clonotype. This rearrangement joins TRBV6-2 or TRBV6-3 to TRBJ2-3, with D hard to call. Deletions cut 5 bases from V and 4 bases from J, with 10 bases between. The CDR3 sequence is 13 residues long. Germline V gives CDR1 MNHEY, CDR2 SVGEGT. CDR3: CASSGPPADTQYF. The CDR3 nucleotides are TGTGCCAGCAGTGGCCCGCCAGCAGATACGCAGTATTTT.

There are many counts of this clonotype. The V and J genes are TRBV7-6 and TRBJ2-2; D not resolved. There are 16 residues in the CDR3. Germline lookup yields CDR1 SGHVS and CDR2 FNYEAQ. V lost 2 bases, J lost 2 bases, and 12 bases lay in between. The CDR3 nucleotides are TGTGCCAGCAGCTTATTACTAAACCCTAACACCGGGGAGCTGTTTTTT. It specifies CASSLLLNPNTGELFF.

The sample holds many counts of this clonotype. This chain links TRBV6-5 with TRBJ2-5, with TRBD2 matching 9 bases. The CDR3 sequence is 17 residues long. Germline V gene sequence: CDR1 MNHEY, CDR2 SVGAGI. Unmatched junction bases numbered 10, after V lost 0 bases and J lost 5 bases. The CDR3 DNA sequence: TGTGCCAGCAGTTACTCCCTTGCGGGAGGGGGGCGGGAGACCCAGTACTTC. Protein sequence: CASSYSLAGGGRETQYF.

This clonotype was seen a few times. The V and J genes are TRBV24-1 and TRBJ2-2; possibly TRBD1 for D (6 bases). V lost 10 bases and J 0 bases, leaving 17 bases between the germline ends. Germline CDR1 KGHDR, CDR2 SFDVKD. CDR3 length equals 16 residues. The chain's CDR3 is CATGPSDRSNTGELFF. In DNA form, the CDR3 reads TGTGCCACAGGGCCCTCTGACAGGTCGAACACCGGGGAGCTGTTTTTT.

The J gene is TRBJ1-5, the V gene TRBV6-1, with a tentative D call TRBD1 (6 bases). This CDR3 is built from 12 residues. V was cut by 7 bases and J by 7 bases, with 11 bases left in between. Germline-derived CDR1 and CDR2 are MNHNS and SASEGT. Here the CDR3 DNA reads TGTGCCAGCACCAAGGGGGAACAGCCCCAGCATTTT. Its protein product is CASTKGEQPQHF.

This clonotype was observed a few times. V gene TRBV6-6 combines with J gene TRBJ1-1; 12 nucleotides match TRBD1. The V and J ends lost 7 bases and 0 bases, in that order; junction bases with no gene match: 9. CDR3 length: 17 amino acids. Per the germline V gene, CDR1 is MNHNY and CDR2 is SVGAGI (reference sequence). CDR3 amino acids: CASIWGQGAPLNTEAFF. DNA of the CDR3: TGTGCCAGCATTTGGGGACAGGGGGCCCCTTTGAACACTGAAGCTTTCTTT.

CDR3 coding DNA: TGCAGTGCTGATGGACACCTGAACACTGAAGCTTTCTTT. Its protein is CSADGHLNTEAFF. The genes are TRBV20-1 and TRBJ1-1, with D possibly being TRBD1 (5 bases). The CDR3 length is 13 residues. Germline CDR1 reads DFQATT; CDR2 reads SNEGSKA (reference sequence). V lost 5 bases and J 0 bases, leaving 10 bases between the germline ends.

V usage is TRBV20-1 and J usage is TRBJ2-1, with 10 positions matching TRBD2. V gave up 0 bases and J gave up 11 bases; unmatched junction bases: 10. This CDR3 is 15 amino acids long. CDR1 DFQATT and CDR2 SNEGSKA come from the germline V gene (reference sequence). This CDR3 reads CSARDRLAGEYKQFF. In nucleotides, the CDR3 is TGCAGTGCTAGAGATCGCCTAGCGGGAGAGTATAAGCAGTTCTTC.

The rearrangement uses TRBV11-3 and TRBJ2-1, with 9 positions matching TRBD2. The V gene's germline CDR1 is SGHNT and CDR2 YENEEA. The CDR3 sequence is 15 residues long. Trimming took 1 base from V and 8 from J; bases not matched to a gene: 6. The CDR3 here is CASSLGRRGRDEQFF. The CDR3 region has the DNA TGTGCCAGCAGCTTAGGGAGGCGCGGGAGGGATGAGCAGTTCTTC.